These 7 T cell receptor beta chains share one sample of origin, sequenced in a study of Ad26.COV2.S vaccination and SARS-CoV-2 variants. As to treatment: about 20 received Ad26.COV2.S at low or high dose, single or two shots; about 5 received placebo; per-sample allocation not given. Following the first vaccine or placebo injection, samples were taken on day 63. TCRdb's copy holds only in-frame clones and misses some; the assay was immunoSEQ multiplex PCR. The data show under 250,000 clones, roughly 87% seen once. This specimen consisted of peripheral blood, obtained in a trial of Ad26.COV2.S vaccine versus placebo. These receptor sequences come from a person between 18 and 65 years old who received the Ad26.COV2.S COVID-19 vaccine or a placebo.

The chain combines TRBV11-2 with TRBJ2-5, with 9 nucleotides matching TRBD2. CDR1 is SGHAT and CDR2 is FQNNGV in the germline V gene. J lost 7 bases, V lost 0 bases, and 12 bases had no gene match. CDR3 length: 17 residues. The CDR3: CASSLDEGAGGLRTQYF. The CDR3 coding sequence is TGTGCCAGCAGCTTAGACGAAGGGGCGGGAGGGTTGAGGACCCAGTACTTC.

J is TRBJ2-2 and V is TRBV9, with TRBD1 as a possible D gene (6 bases). Germline V lookup: CDR1 SGDLS, CDR2 YYNGEE. The CDR3 loop spans 13 amino acids. Trimming removed 3 bases at V and 7 bases at J, with 10 bases between. The DNA for the CDR3 is TGTGCCAGCAGCGGACGGACAGTCGGGGAGCTGTTTTTT. Translation: CASSGRTVGELFF.

V usage is TRBV4-2 and J usage is TRBJ1-1, with 9 bases fitting TRBD1. CDR1 and CDR2 (germline): LGHNA, YNFKEQ. With V trimmed by 6 bases and J by 4 bases, 3 bases remained unmatched. This CDR3 is 13 amino acids long. This CDR3 is CASRHRGPTEAFF. The CDR3 DNA is TGTGCCAGCAGACACAGGGGGCCCACTGAAGCTTTCTTT.

This rearrangement joins TRBV18 to TRBJ1-1; D is ambiguous. Trimming cost V 2 bases and J 0 bases, with 7 bases left between them. Per germline, CDR1 KGHSH and CDR2 LQKENI. CDR3 length: 14 amino acids. The CDR3 DNA follows: TGTGCCAGCTCACCAGCAGGATTGAACACTGAAGCTTTCTTT. It is translated as CASSPAGLNTEAFF.

The chain couples TRBV7-2 to TRBJ2-7, with unresolved D. CDR1 SGHTA and CDR2 FQGNSA come from the germline V gene. This CDR3 spans 15 amino acids. V lost 0 bases, J lost 6 bases, and 15 bases lay in between. The CDR3 protein is CASSLAASLGVEQYF. CDR3 sequence (DNA): TGTGCCAGCAGCTTAGCGGCTTCCCTTGGCGTCGAGCAGTACTTC.

This clone was observed a single time. The gene calls are TRBV9 and TRBJ2-7, with TRBD2 matching over 9 bases. The CDR3 is 16 amino acids. V gave up 0 bases and J gave up 0 bases; unmatched junction bases: 4. Per the germline V gene, CDR1 is SGDLS and CDR2 is YYNGEE. CDR3 region: CASSVDAGGPSYEQYF. CDR3 nucleotide sequence: TGTGCCAGCAGCGTAGATGCGGGGGGGCCCTCCTACGAGCAGTACTTC.

The chain recombines TRBV27 with TRBJ1-5; D unresolved. V shed 0 bases and J shed 2 bases, with 2 bases lying between them. CDR1 and CDR2 (germline): MNHEY, SMNVEV (reference sequence). The CDR3 is 13 amino acids. The CDR3 nucleotides are TGTGCCAGCAGTTTATCACGCAATCAGCCCCAGCATTTT. This translates into CASSLSRNQPQHF.